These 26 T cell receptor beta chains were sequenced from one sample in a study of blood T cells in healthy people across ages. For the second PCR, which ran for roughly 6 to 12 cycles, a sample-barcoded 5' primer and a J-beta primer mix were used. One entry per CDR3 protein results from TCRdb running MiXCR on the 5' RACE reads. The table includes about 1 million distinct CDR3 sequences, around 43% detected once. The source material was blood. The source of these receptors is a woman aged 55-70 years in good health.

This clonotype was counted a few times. The CDR3 sequence is CASSNAVGGRNTDTQYF. The CDR3 DNA sequence: TGTGCCAGCAGTAACGCTGTTGGCGGGAGGAACACAGATACGCAGTATTTT. The gene calls are TRBV2 and TRBJ2-3, with 8 nucleotides matching TRBD2. Germline V gene lookup returns CDR1 SNHLY and CDR2 FYNNEI. Unmatched junction bases numbered 12, after V lost 5 bases and J lost 2 bases. The CDR3 is 17 amino acids.

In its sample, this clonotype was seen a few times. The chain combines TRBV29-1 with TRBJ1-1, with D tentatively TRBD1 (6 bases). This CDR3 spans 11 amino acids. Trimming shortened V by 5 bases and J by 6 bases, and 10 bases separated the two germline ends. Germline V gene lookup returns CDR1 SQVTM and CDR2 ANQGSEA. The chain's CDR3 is CSVRGGSEAFF. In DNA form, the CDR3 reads TGCAGCGTTCGCGGGGGCTCTGAAGCTTTCTTT.

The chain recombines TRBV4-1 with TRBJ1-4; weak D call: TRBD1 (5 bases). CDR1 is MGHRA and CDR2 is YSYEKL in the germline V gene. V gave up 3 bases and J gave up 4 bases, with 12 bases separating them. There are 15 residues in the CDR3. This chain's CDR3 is CASSQRQNINEKLFF. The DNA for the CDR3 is TGCGCCAGCAGCCAGAGACAGAACATTAATGAAAAACTGTTTTTT.

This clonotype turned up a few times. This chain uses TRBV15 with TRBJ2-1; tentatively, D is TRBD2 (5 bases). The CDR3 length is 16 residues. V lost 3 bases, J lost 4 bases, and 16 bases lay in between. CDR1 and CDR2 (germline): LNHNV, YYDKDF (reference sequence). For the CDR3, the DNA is TGTGCCACCAGCAGCCTAGGTCTAGAGGGTTACAATGAGCAGTTCTTC. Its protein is CATSSLGLEGYNEQFF.

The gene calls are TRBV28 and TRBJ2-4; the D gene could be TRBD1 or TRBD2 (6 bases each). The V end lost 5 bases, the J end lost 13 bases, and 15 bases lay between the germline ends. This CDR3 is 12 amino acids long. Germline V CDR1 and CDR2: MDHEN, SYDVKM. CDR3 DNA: TGTGCCAGCAGTCCGGGGGACATTGGGCAGTACTTC. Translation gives CASSPGDIGQYF.

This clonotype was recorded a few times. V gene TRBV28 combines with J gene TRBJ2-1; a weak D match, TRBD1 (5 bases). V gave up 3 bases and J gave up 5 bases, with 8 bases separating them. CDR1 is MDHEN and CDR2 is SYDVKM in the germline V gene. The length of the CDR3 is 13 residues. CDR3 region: CASSFRDNNEQFF. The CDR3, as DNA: TGTGCCAGCAGTTTCAGGGATAACAATGAGCAGTTCTTC. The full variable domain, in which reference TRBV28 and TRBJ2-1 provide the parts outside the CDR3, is DVKVTQSSRYLVKRTGEKVFLECVQDMDHENMFWYRQDPGLGLRLIYFSYDVKMKEKGDIPEGYSVSREKKERFSLILESASTNQTSMYLCASSFRDNNEQFFGPGTRLTVL.

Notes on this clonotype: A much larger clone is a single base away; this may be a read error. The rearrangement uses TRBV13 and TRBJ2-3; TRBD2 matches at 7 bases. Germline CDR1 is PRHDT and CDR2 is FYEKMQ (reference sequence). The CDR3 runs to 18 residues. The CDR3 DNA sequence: TGTGCCGGCAGCTTAGGTGGAGTGGCGGGAGTGCCCACAGATACGCAGTATTTT. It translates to CAGSLGGVAGVPTDTQYF.

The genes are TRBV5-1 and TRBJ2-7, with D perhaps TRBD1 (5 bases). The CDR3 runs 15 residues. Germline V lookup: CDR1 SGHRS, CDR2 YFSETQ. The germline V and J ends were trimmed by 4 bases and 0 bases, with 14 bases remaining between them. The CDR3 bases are TGCGCCAGCAGCCCGGACATATTTGTCTCCTACGAGCAGTACTTC. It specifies CASSPDIFVSYEQYF.

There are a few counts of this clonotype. The CDR3 nucleotides are TGCAGCGTTGAATCCGGGACTAGCGGATACAATGAGCAGTTCTTC. Translating gives CSVESGTSGYNEQFF. The J gene is TRBJ2-1, the V gene TRBV29-1; 11 bases are a match to TRBD2. This CDR3 contains 15 residues. V lost 2 bases and J lost 4; bases outside the gene matches: 4. From germline, CDR1 is SQVTM and CDR2 ANQGSEA.

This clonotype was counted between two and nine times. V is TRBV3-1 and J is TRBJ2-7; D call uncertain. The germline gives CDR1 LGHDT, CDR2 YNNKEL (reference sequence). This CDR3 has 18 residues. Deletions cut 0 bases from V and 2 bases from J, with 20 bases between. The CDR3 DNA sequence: TGTGCCAGCAGCCAAGACCGTCCGGGTCCTAAAGGAACCTACGAGCAGTACTTC. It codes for CASSQDRPGPKGTYEQYF.

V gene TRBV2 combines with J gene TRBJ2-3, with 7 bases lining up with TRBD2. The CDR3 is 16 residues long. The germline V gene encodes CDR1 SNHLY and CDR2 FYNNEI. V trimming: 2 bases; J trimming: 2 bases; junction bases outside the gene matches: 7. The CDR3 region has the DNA TGTGCCAGCAGTGAATTCTCTAGCGGCGTCACAGATACGCAGTATTTT. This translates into CASSEFSSGVTDTQYF.

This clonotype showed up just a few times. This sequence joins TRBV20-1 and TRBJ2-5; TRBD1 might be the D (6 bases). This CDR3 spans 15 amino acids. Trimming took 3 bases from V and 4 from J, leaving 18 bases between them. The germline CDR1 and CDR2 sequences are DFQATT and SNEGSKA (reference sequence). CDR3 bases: TGCAGTGCTAGGCCCCTCAGGGGCGCGGGAGAGACCCAGTACTTC. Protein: CSARPLRGAGETQYF.

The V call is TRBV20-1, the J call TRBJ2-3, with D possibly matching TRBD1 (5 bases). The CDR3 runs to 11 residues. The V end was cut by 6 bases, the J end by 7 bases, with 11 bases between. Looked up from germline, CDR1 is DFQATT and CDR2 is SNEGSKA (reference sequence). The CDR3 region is CSAFRENTQYF. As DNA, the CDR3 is TGCAGTGCGTTCAGGGAAAATACGCAGTATTTT.

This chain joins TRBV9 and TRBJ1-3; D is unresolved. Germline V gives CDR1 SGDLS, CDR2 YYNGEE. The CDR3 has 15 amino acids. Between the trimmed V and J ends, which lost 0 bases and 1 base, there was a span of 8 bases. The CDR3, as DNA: TGTGCCAGCAGCGTAGGAGAAGGGTCTGGAAACACCATATATTTT. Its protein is CASSVGEGSGNTIYF. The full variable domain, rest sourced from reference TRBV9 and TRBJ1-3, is DSGVTQTPKHLITATGQRVTLRCSPRSGDLSVYWYQQSLDQGLQFLIQYYNGEERAKGNILERFSAQQFPDLHSELNLSSLELGDSALYFCASSVGEGSGNTIYFGEGSWLTVV.

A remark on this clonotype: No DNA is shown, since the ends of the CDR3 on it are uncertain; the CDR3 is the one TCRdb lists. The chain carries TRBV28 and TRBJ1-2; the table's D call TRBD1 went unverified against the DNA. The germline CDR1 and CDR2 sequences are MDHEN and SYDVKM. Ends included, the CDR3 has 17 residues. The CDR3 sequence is CASSFSGQGAKLYGYTF.

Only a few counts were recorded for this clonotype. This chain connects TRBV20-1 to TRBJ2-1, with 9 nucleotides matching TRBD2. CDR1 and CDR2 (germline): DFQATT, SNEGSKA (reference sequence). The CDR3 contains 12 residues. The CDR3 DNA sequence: TGCAGCGCCAGGGCGGGAGGGGATGAGCAGTTCTTC. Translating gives CSARAGGDEQFF.

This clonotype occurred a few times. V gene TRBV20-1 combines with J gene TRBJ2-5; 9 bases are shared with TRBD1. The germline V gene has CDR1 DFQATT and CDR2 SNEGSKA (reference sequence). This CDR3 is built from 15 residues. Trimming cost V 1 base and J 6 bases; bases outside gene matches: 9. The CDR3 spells CSARGGTGSEKTQYF. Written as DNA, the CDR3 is TGCAGTGCTAGAGGTGGGACAGGGAGTGAGAAGACCCAGTACTTC.

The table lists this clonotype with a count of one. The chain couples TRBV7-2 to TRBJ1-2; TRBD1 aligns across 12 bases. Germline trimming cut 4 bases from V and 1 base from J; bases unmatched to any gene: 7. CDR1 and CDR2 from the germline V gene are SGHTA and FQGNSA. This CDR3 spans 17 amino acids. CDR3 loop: CASSWRGQGALNYGYTF. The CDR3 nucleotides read TGTGCCAGCAGCTGGAGGGGACAGGGGGCCCTTAACTATGGCTACACCTTC.

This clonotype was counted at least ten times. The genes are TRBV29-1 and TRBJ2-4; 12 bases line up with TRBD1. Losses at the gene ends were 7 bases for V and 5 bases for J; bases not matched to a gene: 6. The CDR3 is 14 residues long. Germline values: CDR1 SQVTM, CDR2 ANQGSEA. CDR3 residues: CSGGTGGAENIQYF. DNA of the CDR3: TGCAGCGGGGGGACAGGGGGCGCAGAAAACATTCAGTACTTC.

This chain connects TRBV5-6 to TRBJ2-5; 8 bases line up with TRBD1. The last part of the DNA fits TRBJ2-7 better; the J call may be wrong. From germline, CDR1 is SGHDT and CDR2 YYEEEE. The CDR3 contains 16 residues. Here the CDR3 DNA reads TGTGCCAGCAGCTTAGGCGGACAGGGTGCGTCCAACGAGCAGTACTTC. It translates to CASSLGGQGASNEQYF.

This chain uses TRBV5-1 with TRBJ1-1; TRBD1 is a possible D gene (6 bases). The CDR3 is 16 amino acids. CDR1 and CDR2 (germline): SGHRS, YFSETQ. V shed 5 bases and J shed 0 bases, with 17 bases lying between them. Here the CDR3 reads CASRRRTDTMNTEAFF. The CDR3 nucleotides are TGCGCCAGCAGGCGTAGGACAGATACCATGAACACTGAAGCTTTCTTT.

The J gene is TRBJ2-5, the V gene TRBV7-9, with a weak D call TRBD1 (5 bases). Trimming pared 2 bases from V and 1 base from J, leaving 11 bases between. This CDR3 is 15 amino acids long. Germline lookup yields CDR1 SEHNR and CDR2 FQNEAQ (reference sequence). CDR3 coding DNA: TGTGCCAGCAGCTTACCAGGGCCCATCCAAGAGACCCAGTACTTC. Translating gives CASSLPGPIQETQYF.

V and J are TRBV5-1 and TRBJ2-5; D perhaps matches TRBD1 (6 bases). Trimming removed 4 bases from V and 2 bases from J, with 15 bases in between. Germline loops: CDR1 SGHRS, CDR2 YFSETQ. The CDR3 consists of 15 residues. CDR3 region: CASSPGALTQETQYF. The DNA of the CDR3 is TGCGCCAGCAGCCCAGGGGCATTAACGCAAGAGACCCAGTACTTC.

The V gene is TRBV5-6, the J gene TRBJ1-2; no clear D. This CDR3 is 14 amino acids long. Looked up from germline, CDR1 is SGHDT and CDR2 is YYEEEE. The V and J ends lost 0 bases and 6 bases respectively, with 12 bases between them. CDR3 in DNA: TGTGCCAGCAGCTTGGGCACCCCCTCGGATGGCTACACCTTC. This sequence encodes CASSLGTPSDGYTF. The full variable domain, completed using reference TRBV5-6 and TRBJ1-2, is DAGVTQSPTHLIKTRGQQVTLRCSPKSGHDTVSWYQQALGQGPQFIFQYYEEEERQRGNFPDRFSGHQFPNYSSELNVNALLLGDSALYLCASSLGTPSDGYTFGSGTRLTVV.

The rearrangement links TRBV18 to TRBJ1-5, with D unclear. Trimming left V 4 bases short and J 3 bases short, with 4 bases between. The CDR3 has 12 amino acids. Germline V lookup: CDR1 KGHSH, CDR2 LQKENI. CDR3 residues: CASSRVNQPQHF. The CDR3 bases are TGTGCCAGCTCACGGGTCAATCAGCCCCAGCATTTT.

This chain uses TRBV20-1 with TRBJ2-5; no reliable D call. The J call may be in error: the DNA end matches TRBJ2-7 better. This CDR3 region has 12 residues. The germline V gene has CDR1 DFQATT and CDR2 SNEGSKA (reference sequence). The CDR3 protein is CSAPKAGYEQYF. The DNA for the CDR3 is TGCAGTGCTCCGAAGGCAGGCTACGAGCAGTACTTC.